The 13 T cell receptor beta chains below come from one sample, sequenced in a study of breast tumors, draining lymph nodes, adjacent tissues. In TCRdb, the multiplex PCR reads were re-called with MiXCR into one record per CDR3 protein. The sample lists about 60,000 distinct CDR3 sequences, less than 75% seen once, with roughly 19% in the top ten. The sample was breast tumor tissue. These TCRs come from a female donor with breast cancer. Some clones in this sample may be carry-over from other donors' samples.

With regard to this clonotype: Just one base apart from a much larger clone, this may be a read error. Because it lacks the conserved phenylalanine or tryptophan at the end, this CDR3 is likely a read error. Written as DNA, the CDR3 is TGTGCCAGCAGGACAGGCATGAACACTGAAGCTTTCCTT. Translating it yields CASRTGMNTEAFL. The V and J genes are TRBV2 and TRBJ1-1; perhaps TRBD1 as D (6 bases). The ends were cut back, 6 bases at V and 0 bases at J, with 8 bases in the middle. The V gene's germline CDR1 is SNHLY and CDR2 FYNNEI. CDR3 length: 13 residues.

This chain links TRBV27 with TRBJ1-3; the D is unclear. The germline gives CDR1 MNHEY, CDR2 SMNVEV (reference sequence). The CDR3 spans 13 residues. Trimming removed 5 bases at V and 0 bases at J, with 5 bases between. The CDR3 reads CASSPHSGNTIYF. The DNA of the CDR3 is TGTGCCAGCAGTCCCCACTCTGGAAACACCATATATTTT.

Many counts were recorded for this clonotype. The chain employs TRBV2 and TRBJ2-1; TRBD2 aligns across 16 bases. CDR3 length equals 15 residues. Per the germline V gene, CDR1 is SNHLY and CDR2 is FYNNEI. With V trimmed by 6 bases and J by 8 bases, 4 bases remained unmatched. CDR3 sequence reads: CASREGLAGGYEQFF. DNA of the CDR3: TGTGCCAGCAGAGAGGGACTAGCGGGAGGGTATGAGCAGTTCTTC.

This clonotype was seen ten or more times. The chain joins TRBV28 to TRBJ2-7; a weak D match, TRBD1 (5 bases). V gave up 8 bases and J gave up 3 bases, with 11 bases separating them. The germline V gene has CDR1 MDHEN and CDR2 SYDVKM. The CDR3 is 12 amino acids. CDR3: CASGTGSYEQYF. The DNA of the CDR3 is TGTGCCAGCGGTACAGGCAGCTACGAGCAGTACTTC.

This clonotype was counted at least ten times. The gene calls are TRBV7-9 and TRBJ1-3, with 7 bases lining up with TRBD1. The V gene end was trimmed by 5 bases and the J gene end by 3 bases; junction bases not matched to a gene: 7. Germline CDR1 reads SEHNR; CDR2 reads FQNEAQ (reference sequence). This CDR3 is built from 15 residues. The CDR3: CASSPRQGYGNTIYF. The DNA for the CDR3 is TGTGCCAGCAGCCCTCGACAGGGTTATGGAAACACCATATATTTT.

In its sample, this clonotype was seen a few times. The chain carries TRBV2 and TRBJ2-5; D unresolved. Trimming took 2 bases from V and 5 from J, leaving 9 bases between them. Germline values: CDR1 SNHLY, CDR2 FYNNEI. This CDR3 has 13 residues. Here the CDR3 reads CASSEWADETQYF. CDR3 DNA: TGTGCCAGCAGTGAATGGGCAGACGAGACCCAGTACTTC.

Comments on this clonotype: One junction end disagrees with the germline gene, perhaps due to a read error. V gene TRBV19 combines with J gene TRBJ1-5; D remains unclear. From germline, CDR1 is LNHDA and CDR2 SQIVND (reference sequence). The CDR3 length is 15 residues. The CDR3 reads CTSSIVGASNQPRHF. The CDR3 DNA is TGTACCAGTAGTATAGTGGGCGCAAGCAATCAGCCCCGGCATTTT.

This sequence joins TRBV11-2 and TRBJ2-7; a weak D match, TRBD2 (5 bases). Per germline, CDR1 SGHAT and CDR2 FQNNGV. The V end lost 3 bases, the J end lost 4 bases, and 16 bases lay between the germline ends. This CDR3 comprises 15 residues. In DNA form, the CDR3 reads TGTGCCAGCAGCTTTCCCGGGGAGAGAGGGTACGAGCAGTACTTC. Translated, it gives CASSFPGERGYEQYF. The whole variable domain, filled in from reference TRBV11-2 and TRBJ2-7, reads EAGVAQSPRYKIIEKRQSVAFWCNPISGHATLYWYQQILGQGPKLLIQFQNNGVVDDSQLPKDRFSAERLKGVDSTLKIQPAKLEDSAVYLCASSFPGERGYEQYFGPGTRLTVT.

This clonotype was detected ten times or more. The genes are TRBV20-1 and TRBJ1-2; no clear D gene. V was shortened by 3 bases and J by 4 bases, with 9 bases between the two germline ends. Germline values: CDR1 DFQATT, CDR2 SNEGSKA (reference sequence). CDR3 size: 12 residues. CDR3 nucleotides: TGCAGTGCTAGCGGGGAGTTCTATGGCTACACCTTC. This sequence encodes CSASGEFYGYTF.

V usage is TRBV20-1 and J usage is TRBJ2-7, with 8 bases that match TRBD1. This CDR3 region has 15 residues. V shed 1 base, J shed 7 bases, and the junction held 12 bases outside the gene matches. Germline CDR1 is DFQATT and CDR2 is SNEGSKA (reference sequence). The CDR3 DNA is TGCAGTGCTAGAGTGGCGACAGGGGTTAGGGTGGAGCAGTACTTC. Its translation: CSARVATGVRVEQYF.

A few counts support this clonotype. The gene calls are TRBV20-1 and TRBJ1-1; tentatively, D is TRBD1 (5 bases). Germline V lookup: CDR1 DFQATT, CDR2 SNEGSKA (reference sequence). There are 16 residues in the CDR3. Trimming removed 0 bases from V and 1 base from J, with 15 bases in between. The DNA for the CDR3 is TGCAGTGCTAGAGATTATATGAGGCAGGGGAACACTGAAGCTTTCTTT. Its protein product is CSARDYMRQGNTEAFF.

The chain uses TRBV29-1 and TRBJ1-3; 7 bases are shared with TRBD1. The V gene end was trimmed by 3 bases and the J gene end by 6 bases; junction bases not matched to a gene: 26. The CDR3 is made up of 20 amino acids. Per germline, CDR1 SQVTM and CDR2 ANQGSEA. CDR3 sequence: CSVDSGYGTVFLPPENTIYF. The DNA of the CDR3 is TGCAGCGTTGATAGCGGGTACGGGACAGTTTTTCTCCCTCCAGAAAACACCATATATTTT.

V is TRBV7-2 and J is TRBJ2-3, with D perhaps matching TRBD1 (6 bases). Between the trimmed V and J ends, which lost 4 bases and 0 bases, there was a span of 14 bases. The CDR3 is 16 amino acids. CDR1 is SGHTA, CDR2 FQGNSA, per germline. The CDR3 here is CASSSYRAGSTDTQYF. In DNA, the CDR3 is TGTGCCAGCAGCTCCTACAGGGCAGGTAGCACAGATACGCAGTATTTT.